A selection of T cell receptor beta chains follows, all from one sample in a study of blood T cell repertoires in COVID-19. Using immunoSEQ multiplex PCR, the repertoire was profiled, and TCRdb retains in-frame clones only, with some absent. The sample includes about 90,000 clones, around four fifths seen only once; the top ten take 13%. The sequenced sample consisted of peripheral blood. Source of these receptors: a human donor in a cohort sampled during active COVID-19. CDR3s include the opening cysteine and the closing phenylalanine or tryptophan. A D gene is named only where the DNA matches it firmly. Clone sizes are given selectively: once, few, many, or a class where the clone is expanded.

v_gene,j_gene,d_gene,abundance,CDR3nt,CDR3aa
TRBV3-1/TRBV3-2,TRBJ1-1,-,-,TGTGCCAGCAGCTTAAATTCAGGGGCTGAAGCTTTCTTT,CASSLNSGAEAFF
TRBV11-2,TRBJ2-3,TRBD2,-,TGTGCCAGCAGCTTCCGACTAGCGGGGGGGTTATTAGATACGCAGTATTTT,CASSFRLAGGLLDTQYF
TRBV2,TRBJ2-3,TRBD2,-,TGTGCCAGCAGGGCGGGACTAGCCCAGAGCACAGATACGCAGTATTTT,CASRAGLAQSTDTQYF
TRBV6-6,TRBJ2-1,-,-,TGTGCCAGCAGTTACACCGGGACAACCACGCAGTTCTTC,CASSYTGTTTQFF
TRBV4-1,TRBJ1-6,TRBD1,-,TGCGCCAGCAGCTTAGGACAGGGTGGTAACTCACCCCTCCACTTT,CASSLGQGGNSPLHF
TRBV28,TRBJ1-5,-,-,TGTGCCAGCAGGGATGGGGGGTCGAGCAATCAGCCCCAGCATTTT,CASRDGGSSNQPQHF
TRBV4-1,TRBJ1-4,-,-,TGCGCCAGCAGCCAAACCGGTGTCGAAAAACTGTTTTTT,CASSQTGVEKLFF
TRBV4-1,TRBJ1-2,-,-,TGCGCCAGCAGCCAACAATCGGCGGCAGGGCGCGGCTACACCTTC,CASSQQSAAGRGYTF
TRBV5-5,TRBJ1-4,TRBD1,-,TGTGCCAGCGGTGATCGGACAGGGGATGAAAAACTGTTTTTT,CASGDRTGDEKLFF
TRBV28,TRBJ2-3,TRBD2,-,TGTGCCAGCAGGCAACGGGGGGACTACACAGATACGCAGTATTTT,CASRQRGDYTDTQYF
TRBV9,TRBJ2-7,TRBD2,-,TGTGCCAGCAGCGCCCAATTAGCGGGGGGCCTCTACGAGCAGTACTTC,CASSAQLAGGLYEQYF
TRBV7-2,TRBJ2-1,TRBD2,-,TGTGCCAGCAGCAAGACTAGCGGGGGGCCGTCCTACAATGAGCAGTTCTTC,CASSKTSGGPSYNEQFF
TRBV11-1,TRBJ1-2,-,-,TGTGCCAGCAGCTTAAATCGGGACTATGGCTACACCTTC,CASSLNRDYGYTF
TRBV27,TRBJ2-1,-,-,TGTGCCAGCAGTGCCGGGTCTAGCTCCTACAATGAGCAGTTCTTC,CASSAGSSSYNEQFF
TRBV5-1,TRBJ2-3,-,-,TGCGCCAGCAGCCTTATTACTACAGGGACCACAGATACGCAGTATTTT,CASSLITTGTTDTQYF
TRBV6-5,TRBJ1-2,TRBD1,few,TGTGCCAGCAGTCGTGCTGGACAGGGAAGCGGCTACACCTTC,CASSRAGQGSGYTF
TRBV5-1,TRBJ2-3,-,few,TGCGCCAGCAGCACCGACAGGCCCTTCACAGATACGCAGTATTTT,CASSTDRPFTDTQYF
TRBV5-4,TRBJ1-4,-,-,TGTGCCAGCAGCTTGACAGTGAATGAAAAACTGTTTTTT,CASSLTVNEKLFF
TRBV20-1,TRBJ1-6,-,-,TGCAGTGCTAGTCAGGGCGTTCCCCTCCACTTT,CSASQGVPLHF
TRBV21-1,TRBJ1-5,-,-,TGTGCCAGCAGCACCCGACAGGGGGCGGAAAAGCCCCAGCATTTT,CASSTRQGAEKPQHF
TRBV27,TRBJ1-2,-,-,TGTGCCAGCAGTTGGTCTCGGCAGGGGAACTATGGCTACACCTTC,CASSWSRQGNYGYTF
TRBV7-6,TRBJ2-5,-,-,TGTGCCAGCAGCAGAGGGGAGACCCAGTACTTC,CASSRGETQYF
TRBV25-1,TRBJ1-3,-,-,TGTGCCAGCAGTGCGGCAGGGAAAGGAAACACCATATATTTT,CASSAAGKGNTIYF
TRBV2,TRBJ1-2,TRBD1,-,TGTGCCAGCAGTGAATTTTACCCGGGACAGGGACCTAATGGCTACACCTTC,CASSEFYPGQGPNGYTF
TRBV19,TRBJ1-6,TRBD1,-,TGTGCCAGTAGTATGATGGACAGGGGCCGGAATTCACCCCTCCACTTT,CASSMMDRGRNSPLHF
TRBV11-1,TRBJ2-2,TRBD1,-,TGTGCCAGCAGCAAACACAGGGGGTCGAACACCGGGGAGCTGTTTTTT,CASSKHRGSNTGELFF
TRBV9,TRBJ2-1,-,-,TGTGCCAGCAGCGCTAGCCCCGATCACAATGAGCAGTTCTTC,CASSASPDHNEQFF
TRBV7-9,TRBJ1-1,-,once,TGTGCCAGCAGCTTAGGGAGTGGAGGAGTCACTGAAGCTTTCTTT,CASSLGSGGVTEAFF
TRBV5-1,TRBJ1-1,-,-,TGCGCCAGCAGCTTGGAGCAGGCGAACACTGAAGCTTTCTTT,CASSLEQANTEAFF
TRBV5-1,TRBJ2-7,TRBD1,few,TGCGCCAGCAGCTCCGGACAGGGTCGTGACGAGCAGTACTTC,CASSSGQGRDEQYF
TRBV29-1,TRBJ1-1,-,-,TGCAGCGTCGTCACAGGGAGAGGGGCTGAAGCTTTCTTT,CSVVTGRGAEAFF
TRBV2,TRBJ2-3,TRBD2,-,TGTGCCAGCAGCCCTGGGACCAGCGGGGGTAGTTTTTGGACAGATACGCAGTATTTT,CASSPGTSGGSFWTDTQYF
TRBV4-1,TRBJ2-3,TRBD2,few,TGCGCCAGCAGCTGGGGACTAGCGGATAGCACAGATACGCAGTATTTT,CASSWGLADSTDTQYF
TRBV10-3,TRBJ1-1,-,-,TGTGCCATCAGTGAACAGGCCGCGAACACTGAAGCTTTCTTT,CAISEQAANTEAFF
TRBV13,TRBJ2-7,-,-,TGTGCCAGCAGCTTAAGGGGCTCGCTCTCCTACGAGCAGTACTTC,CASSLRGSLSYEQYF
TRBV5-6,TRBJ1-5,-,-,TGTGCCAGCAGCTTCACGGGTGGGGGCCATCAGCCCCAGCATTTT,CASSFTGGGHQPQHF
TRBV5-4,TRBJ1-6,-,once,TGTGCCAGCAGCCTAAGGGGGGGGGACCCTCATAATTCACCCCTCCACTTT,CASSLRGGDPHNSPLHF
TRBV7-9,TRBJ1-1,-,-,TGTGCCAGCAGCTTGTCAGAGAACACTGAAGCTTTCTTT,CASSLSENTEAFF
TRBV5-1,TRBJ1-4,-,-,TGCGCCAGCAGCGAGCCCGGCCCACCCGAGGAACTGTTTTTT,CASSEPGPPEELFF
TRBV23-1,TRBJ1-2,TRBD1,few,TGCGCCAGCAGTCAAGGGACAGCGGAGAGAGCTAACTATGGCTACACCTTC,CASSQGTAERANYGYTF
TRBV11-2,TRBJ2-5,TRBD2,-,TGTGCCAGCAGCTTACGGCTAGCGGGGGAGGGTACCCAGTACTTC,CASSLRLAGEGTQYF
TRBV30,TRBJ1-5,-,-,TGTGCCTGGAGGCGACAGGAAGGGTTTGAGGGTCAGCCCCAGCATTTT,CAWRRQEGFEGQPQHF
TRBV28,TRBJ2-7,TRBD1,-,TGTGCCAGCAGTTTATACGGCAGGGGGCGACACTACGTGCAGTACTTC,CASSLYGRGRHYVQYF
TRBV7-2,TRBJ2-5,-,-,TGTGCCAGCAGCGTCGGGACTCAAGAGACCCAGTACTTC,CASSVGTQETQYF
TRBV18,TRBJ1-2,-,few,TGTGCCAGCTCACCAGGGGGCAGGGATGACTATGGCTACACCTTC,CASSPGGRDDYGYTF
TRBV27,TRBJ2-7,TRBD2,-,TGTGCCAGCAGTTTATTCTTCCCGCGGGGGGTCTCCTACGAGCAGTACTTC,CASSLFFPRGVSYEQYF
TRBV7-6,TRBJ2-3,TRBD2,-,TGTGCCAGCAGCCAAGTTAGCGGGGTAAACACAGATACGCAGTATTTT,CASSQVSGVNTDTQYF
TRBV7-8,TRBJ2-2,TRBD2,-,TGTGCCAGCAGCACCTTAGCGGGGGGGGTTACCCGGGAGCTGTTTTTT,CASSTLAGGVTRELFF
TRBV10-3,TRBJ2-3,TRBD1,-,TGTGCCATCATGAGGGACAGGGGGGCAGATACGCAGTATTTT,CAIMRDRGADTQYF
TRBV29-1,TRBJ2-3,TRBD2,once,TGCAGCGTCTCTAGCGGGGGACCAGATACGCAGTATTTT,CSVSSGGPDTQYF
TRBV27,TRBJ2-1,TRBD1,-,TGTGCCAGCAGGGACAGGGGCGGCGGGGGCACCTACAATGAGCAGTTCTTC,CASRDRGGGGTYNEQFF